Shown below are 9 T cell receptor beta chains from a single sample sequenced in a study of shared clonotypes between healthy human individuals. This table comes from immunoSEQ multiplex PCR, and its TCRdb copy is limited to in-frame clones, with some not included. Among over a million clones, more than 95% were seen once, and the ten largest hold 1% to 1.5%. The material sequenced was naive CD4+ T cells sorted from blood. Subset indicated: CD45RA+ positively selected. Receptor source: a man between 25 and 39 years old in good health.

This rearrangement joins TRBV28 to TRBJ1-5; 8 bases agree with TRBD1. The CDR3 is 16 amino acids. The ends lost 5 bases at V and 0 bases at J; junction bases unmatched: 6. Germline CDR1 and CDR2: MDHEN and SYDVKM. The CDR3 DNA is TGTGCCAGCAGTCGACAGGGGCCCTATAGCAATCAGCCCCAGCATTTT. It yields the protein CASSRQGPYSNQPQHF.

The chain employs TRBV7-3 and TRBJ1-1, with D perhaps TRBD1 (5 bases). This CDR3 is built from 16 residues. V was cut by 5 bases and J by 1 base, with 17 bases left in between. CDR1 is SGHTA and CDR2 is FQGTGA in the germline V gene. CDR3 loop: CASSPAPGPKNTEAFF. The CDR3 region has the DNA TGTGCCAGCAGCCCGGCCCCGGGACCGAAGAACACTGAAGCTTTCTTT.

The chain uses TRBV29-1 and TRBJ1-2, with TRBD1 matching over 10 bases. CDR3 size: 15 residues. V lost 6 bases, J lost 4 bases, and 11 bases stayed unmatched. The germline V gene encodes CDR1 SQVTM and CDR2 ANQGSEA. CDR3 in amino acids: CSVYPPGQGTYGYTF. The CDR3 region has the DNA TGCAGCGTGTATCCCCCGGGACAGGGGACCTATGGCTACACCTTC.

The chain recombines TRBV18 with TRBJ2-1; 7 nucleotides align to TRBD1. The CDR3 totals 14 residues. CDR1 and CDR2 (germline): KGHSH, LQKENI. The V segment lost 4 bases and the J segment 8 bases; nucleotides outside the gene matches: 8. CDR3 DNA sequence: TGTGCCAGCTCACGGGACAGTGTGGCTTATGAGCAGTTCTTC. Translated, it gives CASSRDSVAYEQFF.

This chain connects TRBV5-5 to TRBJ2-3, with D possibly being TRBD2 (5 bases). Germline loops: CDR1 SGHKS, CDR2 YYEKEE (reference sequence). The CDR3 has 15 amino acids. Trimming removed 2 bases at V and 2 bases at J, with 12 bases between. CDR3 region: CASSLTGSLTDTQYF. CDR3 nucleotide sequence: TGTGCCAGCAGCTTAACGGGAAGCCTCACAGATACGCAGTATTTT.

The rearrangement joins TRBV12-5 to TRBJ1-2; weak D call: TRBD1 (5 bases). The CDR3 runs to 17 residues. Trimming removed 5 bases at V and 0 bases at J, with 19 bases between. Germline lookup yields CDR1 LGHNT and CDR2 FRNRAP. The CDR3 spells CASGPRDRDGTNYGYTF. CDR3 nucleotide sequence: TGTGCTAGTGGTCCCCGGGACCGGGACGGAACTAACTATGGCTACACCTTC.

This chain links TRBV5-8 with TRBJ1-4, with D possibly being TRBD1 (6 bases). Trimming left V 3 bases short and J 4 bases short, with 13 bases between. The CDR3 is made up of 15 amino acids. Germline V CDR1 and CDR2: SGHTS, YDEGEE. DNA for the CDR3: TGTGCCAGCAGCTACGGACAGAACCATAATGAAAAACTGTTTTTT. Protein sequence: CASSYGQNHNEKLFF.

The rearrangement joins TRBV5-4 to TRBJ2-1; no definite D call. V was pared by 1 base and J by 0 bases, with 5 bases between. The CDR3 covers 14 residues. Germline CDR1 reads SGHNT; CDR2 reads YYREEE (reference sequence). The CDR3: CASSLLSSYNEQFF. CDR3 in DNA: TGTGCCAGCAGCTTGCTGAGCTCCTACAATGAGCAGTTCTTC.

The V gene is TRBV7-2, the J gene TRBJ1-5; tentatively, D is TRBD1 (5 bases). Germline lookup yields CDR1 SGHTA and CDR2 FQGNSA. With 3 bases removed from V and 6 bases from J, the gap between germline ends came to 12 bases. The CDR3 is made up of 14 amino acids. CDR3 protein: CASSFLGGIQPQHF. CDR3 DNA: TGTGCCAGCAGCTTTCTCGGGGGAATTCAGCCCCAGCATTTT.